This T cell receptor (beta chain) was documented in a study of cytomegalovirus exposure and HLA in healthy donors. Whole-study findings and limits: Follow-up analysis found HLA locus-dependent TCR association rates, highest for DRB1 and lowest for HLA-C.

About this clone: Its antigen is still unknown.

Germline CDR1 reads SGHDN; CDR2 reads FVKESK. V shed 0 bases and J 4 bases; nucleotides not matched to a gene: 14. The CDR3 extends over 20 amino acids. Amplification used 60 Vbeta primers and 13 Jbeta primers. The repertoire was sequenced with immunoSEQ multiplex PCR; TCRdb's copy has only in-frame clones and lacks some. There are 150,000 to 200,000 clones in the sample; about four fifths occur only once, and 11% to 15% lies in the top ten. Source material: PBMCs. V usage is TRBV14 and J usage is TRBJ1-6; the match to TRBD1 covers 8 bases. The sequence derives from a woman in her 30s in good health and CMV-seropositive. This CDR3 reads CASSQDLVRQGRPYNSPLHF. The CDR3, as DNA: TGTGCCAGCAGCCAAGATCTAGTCCGACAGGGGAGGCCTTATAATTCACCCCTCCACTTT.